This T cell receptor beta chain was documented in a study of cytomegalovirus exposure and HLA in healthy donors. Across the study: As released early, the data held roughly 85 million unique TCRs from HLA-typed donors. Of some 360 genotyped donors, about 81% clustered with self-reported Caucasian donors.

Points on this clone: No antigen is known for it.

The PCR was carried out with 60 Vbeta primers and 13 Jbeta primers. The method was immunoSEQ multiplex PCR; TCRdb's version includes in-frame clones alone and lacks a portion of them. The sample lists tens of thousands of clones; 55% to 75% were seen once. Overall study results and limits: CMV antigen specificity was confirmed in vitro for a few CMV-associated chains. HLA allele associations emerged for 16,951 TCR beta sequences in a later analysis, at 0.05 false discovery rate.

The sequence was collected from a man aged 35-49 years in good health and CMV-seropositive. Sequencing used PBMCs.

The CDR3 nucleotides are TGTGCCATCAGTGAGCCGGGGACTAGAGAAGAGACCCAGTACTTC. Protein: CAISEPGTREETQYF. This chain links TRBV10-3 with TRBJ2-5; 8 bases fit TRBD2. CDR3 length equals 15 residues. From germline, CDR1 is ENHRY and CDR2 SYGVKD. The V segment lost 2 bases and the J segment 3 bases; nucleotides outside the gene matches: 5.